This T cell receptor (beta chain) was found in a study of blood T cell repertoires in COVID-19. In the study overall: Material from acute and convalescent COVID-19 was sourced from the United States, Italy and Spain. In each case, the material was cDNA or gDNA derived from T cells, B-cell-depleted T cells, or PBMCs.

Only in-frame clones appear in the TCRdb table, and some are missing; sequencing was by immunoSEQ multiplex PCR. The table lists around 270,000 clones, around 85% of them singletons, with around 1% in the top ten. The CDR3 length is 14 residues. The germline V gene has CDR1 MGHRA and CDR2 YSYEKL. V gave up 0 bases and J gave up 9 bases, with 12 bases separating them. The genes are TRBV4-1 and TRBJ1-5; D is unresolved. The sequence derives from a human donor with COVID-19, enrolled during active disease. The donor label of this sample is uncertain. The sequencing sample was made of peripheral blood. CDR3 sequence (DNA): TGCGCCAGCAGCCAAGATGACGATCTAGGGCCCCAGCATTTT. This codes for CASSQDDDLGPQHF.